This T cell receptor (beta chain) was captured by sequencing in a study of cytomegalovirus exposure and HLA in healthy donors. Libraries were prepared by immunoSEQ multiplex PCR; TCRdb keeps only in-frame clonotypes and omits some of them. Here the sample spans about 68,000 clones, around 90% being singletons. From germline, CDR1 is SQVTM and CDR2 ANQGSEA. The CDR3 extends over 17 amino acids. With V trimmed by 2 bases and J by 5 bases, 9 bases remained unmatched. The origin of this receptor is a man aged 18 to 30 in good health and CMV-seronegative. Sequenced material: PBMCs. The rearrangement links TRBV29-1 to TRBJ2-7; 16 bases are shared with TRBD2. CDR3 nucleotides: TGCAGCGTTGAAAACCGACAGGGACTAGCGGGAGGGGACGAGCAGTACTTC. Translated: CSVENRQGLAGGDEQYF.